This T cell receptor beta chain derives from a study of T cells after posttransplantation cyclophosphamide. Whole-study findings and limits: Later post-transplant blood repertoires were often dominated by donor CD8+ memory clones. TRB overlap between skin or GI tissue T cells and blood was limited. Recipient CMV seropositivity and CMV reactivation strongly tracked TRB clonality.

Cyclophosphamide on days +3 and +4 followed busulfan-fludarabine conditioning and a marrow graft. This clone has at least ten counts. Its antigen is unknown. Clones were read by immunoSEQ multiplex PCR, and TCRdb kept only the in-frame ones, dropping some. The repertoire yields roughly 8,000 clones, none seen only once; the top ten contain around 6%. V lost 1 base to trimming and J lost 0 bases, with 16 bases between them. The germline CDR1 and CDR2 sequences are MGHRA and YSYEKL. The CDR3 has 18 amino acids. The chain uses TRBV4-1 and TRBJ1-5, with TRBD1 as a possible D gene (5 bases). The specimen comprised PBMCs, sampled after allogeneic stem cell transplant with posttransplant cyclophosphamide. The TCR sequence derives from a male patient in his late teens or twenties who received an allogeneic stem cell transplant from an unrelated donor, was CMV-positive, and had acute and chronic GVHD. Some T cells may have come from the graft donor. The CDR3 region has the DNA TGCGCCAGCAGCCAAGGAAACTCCAGGGCCTATAGCAATCAGCCCCAGCATTTT. It specifies CASSQGNSRAYSNQPQHF.